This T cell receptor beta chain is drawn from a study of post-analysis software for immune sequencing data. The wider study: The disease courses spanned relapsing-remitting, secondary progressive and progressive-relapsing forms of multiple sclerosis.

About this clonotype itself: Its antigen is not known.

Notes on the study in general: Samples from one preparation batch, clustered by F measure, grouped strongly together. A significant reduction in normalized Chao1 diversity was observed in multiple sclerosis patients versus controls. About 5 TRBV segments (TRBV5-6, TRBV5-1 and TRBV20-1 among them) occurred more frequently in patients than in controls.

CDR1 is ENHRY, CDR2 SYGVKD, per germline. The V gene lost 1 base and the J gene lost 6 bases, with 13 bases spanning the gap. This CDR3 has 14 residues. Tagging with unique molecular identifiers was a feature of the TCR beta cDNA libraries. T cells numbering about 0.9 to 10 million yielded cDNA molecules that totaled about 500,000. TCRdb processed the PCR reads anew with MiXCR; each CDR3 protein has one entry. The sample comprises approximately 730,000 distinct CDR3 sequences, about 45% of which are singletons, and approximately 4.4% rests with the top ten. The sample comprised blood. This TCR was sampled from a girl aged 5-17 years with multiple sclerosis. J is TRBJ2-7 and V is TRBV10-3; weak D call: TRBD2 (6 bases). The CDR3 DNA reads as TGTGCCATCAGTGAGTGGGACTCTTCAGGCGAGCAGTACTTC. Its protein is CAISEWDSSGEQYF.